This TCR beta chain is from a study of identical twins. Via MiXCR, TCRdb re-called the 5' RACE reads, giving one row per CDR3 protein. The data contain more than 350,000 distinct CDR3 sequences, approximately 8.8% of them singletons. CDR3 length: 14 amino acids. Trimming cost V 10 bases and J 4 bases, with 18 bases left between them. Germline lookup yields CDR1 LNHDA and CDR2 SQIVND (reference sequence). In its sample, this clonotype was seen a few times. The sequence was obtained from a woman in her forties or fifties in good health. Sequencing input: naive T cells sorted from blood. The chain is built from TRBV19 and TRBJ2-3; the D gene is possibly TRBD2 (8 bases). The DNA of the CDR3 is TGTGCCACCGACCGGGAGGGGGCCCCAGATACGCAGTATTTT. It encodes CATDREGAPDTQYF. The full variable domain, rest sourced from reference TRBV19 and TRBJ2-3, is DGGITQSPKYLFRKEGQNVTLSCEQNLNHDAMYWYRQDPGQGLRLIYYSQIVNDFQKGDIAEGYSVSREKKESFPLTVTSAQKNPTAFYLCATDREGAPDTQYFGPGTRLTVL.